This T cell receptor beta chain was documented in a study of blood T cell repertoires in COVID-19. The method was immunoSEQ multiplex PCR; TCRdb's version includes in-frame clones alone and lacks a portion of them. Of about 250,000 clones detected, 83% appear once; the ten largest clones hold around 5.5%. In germline, CDR1 is SGHTA, CDR2 FQGNSA. Trimming removed 6 bases from V and 2 bases from J, with 16 bases in between. This CDR3 is built from 15 residues. V usage is TRBV7-2 and J usage is TRBJ1-1, with D hard to call. The sequence came from a human donor in a cohort sampled during active COVID-19. The sample taken for sequencing was peripheral blood. CDR3 sequence reads: CASRPVFEGNTEAFF. CDR3 DNA sequence: TGTGCCAGCAGGCCTGTTTTTGAGGGTAACACTGAAGCTTTCTTT.